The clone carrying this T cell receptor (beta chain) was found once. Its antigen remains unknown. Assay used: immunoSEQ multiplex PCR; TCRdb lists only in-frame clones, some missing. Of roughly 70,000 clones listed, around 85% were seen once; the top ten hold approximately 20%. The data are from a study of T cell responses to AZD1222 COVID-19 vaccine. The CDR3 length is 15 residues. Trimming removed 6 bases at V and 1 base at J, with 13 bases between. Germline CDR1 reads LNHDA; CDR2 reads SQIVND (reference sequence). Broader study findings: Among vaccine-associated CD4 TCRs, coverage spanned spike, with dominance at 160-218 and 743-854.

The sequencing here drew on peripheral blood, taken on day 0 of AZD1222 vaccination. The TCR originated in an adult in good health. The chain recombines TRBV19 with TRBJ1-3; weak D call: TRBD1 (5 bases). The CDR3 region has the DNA TGTGCCAGTAGCGGGACCTGGGGTTCTGGAAACACCATATATTTT. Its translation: CASSGTWGSGNTIYF.